These 27 T cell receptor beta chains came from one sample sequenced in a study of Ad26.COV2.S vaccination and SARS-CoV-2 variants. As to treatment: roughly 19 received Ad26.COV2.S at low or high dose, single or two shots; about 5 received placebo; per-sample allocation not given. Each sample was drawn 63 days after the first injection (of vaccine or placebo). Generated by immunoSEQ multiplex PCR, the TCRdb table keeps only in-frame clones and is missing some. The sample carries about 400,000 clones, 83% recorded once. The sequences come from peripheral blood, collected in a trial of Ad26.COV2.S vaccine versus placebo. The receptors shown here come from a person between 18 and 65 years old who received the Ad26.COV2.S COVID-19 vaccine or a placebo.

V is TRBV19 and J is TRBJ1-2; tentatively, D is TRBD1 (5 bases). CDR3 length: 13 residues. Looked up from germline, CDR1 is LNHDA and CDR2 is SQIVND (reference sequence). The germline V and J ends were trimmed by 6 bases and 4 bases, with 12 bases remaining between them. The chain's CDR3 is CASSTGPGYGYTF. Here the CDR3 DNA reads TGTGCCAGTAGCACGGGGCCCGGCTATGGCTACACCTTC.

The genes are TRBV5-1 and TRBJ1-3; tentatively, D is TRBD1 (6 bases). Germline CDR1 SGHRS, CDR2 YFSETQ. V was shortened by 4 bases and J by 1 base, with 9 bases between the two germline ends. This CDR3 has 14 amino acids. The CDR3 loop is CASSLGTSGNTIYF. The CDR3 DNA reads as TGCGCCAGCAGCCTAGGGACATCTGGAAACACCATATATTTT.

V usage is TRBV18 and J usage is TRBJ2-7, with TRBD2 identical over 7 bases. CDR1 and CDR2 from the germline V gene are KGHSH and LQKENI. CDR3 length: 18 amino acids. Unmatched junction bases numbered 17, after V lost 2 bases and J lost 4 bases. CDR3 in DNA: TGTGCCAGCTCACCAGAAGCGGGAAGGAGATGGGGAGTTTACGAGCAGTACTTC. This codes for CASSPEAGRRWGVYEQYF.

The V call is TRBV6-5, the J call TRBJ1-1; D may be TRBD1 (5 bases). The CDR3 spans 16 residues. V lost 2 bases and J lost 0, with 13 bases in between. Germline V CDR1 and CDR2: MNHEY, SVGAGI. CDR3 loop: CASSYARAGLNTEAFF. The CDR3 region has the DNA TGTGCCAGCAGTTACGCTAGAGCAGGGTTGAACACTGAAGCTTTCTTT.

The V gene is TRBV5-1, the J gene TRBJ2-3, with TRBD2 as a possible D gene (5 bases). Germline CDR1 is SGHRS and CDR2 is YFSETQ. The CDR3 runs 15 residues. Trimming left V 0 bases short and J 6 bases short, with 14 bases between. The CDR3 region has the DNA TGCGCCAGCAGCTTGGGTCGGGGTAGCGTGGATACGCAGTATTTT. The encoded protein is CASSLGRGSVDTQYF.

The rearrangement uses TRBV5-1 and TRBJ2-6; no firm D call. CDR3 length: 15 amino acids. Trimming shortened V by 0 bases and J by 0 bases, and 4 bases separated the two germline ends. Germline CDR1 SGHRS, CDR2 YFSETQ. The CDR3 nucleotides are TGCGCCAGCAGCTTGGGCCGCTCTGGGGCCAACGTCCTGACTTTC. The encoded protein is CASSLGRSGANVLTF.

This sequence joins TRBV7-9 and TRBJ2-5; possible D gene TRBD2, 6 bases. V was trimmed by 5 bases and J by 7 bases, leaving 20 bases between them. CDR3 length: 15 residues. Per germline, CDR1 SEHNR and CDR2 FQNEAQ (reference sequence). Here the CDR3 DNA reads TGTGCCAGCAGCCTAGGGACCGGGACCGGGGGGACCCAGTACTTC. Translating gives CASSLGTGTGGTQYF.

This rearrangement joins TRBV15 to TRBJ2-7; a weak D match, TRBD1 (5 bases). V dropped 0 bases and J dropped 7 bases, with 13 bases sitting between them. This CDR3 has 14 amino acids. Germline CDR1 reads LNHNV; CDR2 reads YYDKDF (reference sequence). The CDR3 region is CATSRDVQVGEQYF. DNA of the CDR3: TGTGCCACCAGCAGAGATGTACAGGTGGGGGAGCAGTACTTC.

The genes are TRBV7-3 and TRBJ2-1, with 8 bases identical to TRBD2. Germline loops: CDR1 SGHTA, CDR2 FQGTGA. The CDR3 extends over 16 amino acids. Trimming removed 4 bases from V and 9 bases from J; junction bases left unmatched: 14. The CDR3 spells CASSSGVSSGVGEQFF. DNA for the CDR3: TGTGCCAGCAGCTCAGGTGTTAGTAGCGGGGTGGGTGAGCAGTTCTTC. Filled out from reference TRBV7-3 and TRBJ2-1, the complete variable domain reads GAGVSQTPSNKVTEKGKYVELRCDPISGHTALYWYRQSLGQGPEFLIYFQGTGAADDSGLPNDRFFAVRPEGSVSTLKIQRTERGDSAVYLCASSSGVSSGVGEQFFGPGTRLTVL.

This chain uses TRBV18 with TRBJ1-1; TRBD1 matches at 11 bases. The ends lost 4 bases at V and 4 bases at J; junction bases unmatched: 11. The CDR3 runs to 17 residues. Looked up from germline, CDR1 is KGHSH and CDR2 is LQKENI. CDR3 bases: TGTGCCAGCTCACTACTACCCTCCGGGACAGGGGGCACTGAAGCTTTCTTT. As protein: CASSLLPSGTGGTEAFF.

V is TRBV5-1 and J is TRBJ2-7, with D perhaps matching TRBD1 (6 bases). CDR1 SGHRS and CDR2 YFSETQ come from the germline V gene. V lost 2 bases and J lost 5, with 11 bases in between. CDR3 length equals 13 residues. CDR3 in DNA: TGCGCCAGCAGCTTCGGTAGGGGGAACGAGCAGTACTTC. Its translation is CASSFGRGNEQYF.

This chain connects TRBV6-5 to TRBJ2-7, with 11 bases matching TRBD1. CDR1 and CDR2 (germline): MNHEY, SVGAGI. CDR3 length: 15 amino acids. J gave up 3 bases and V 0 bases, and 1 base lay outside the gene matches. The CDR3 DNA reads TGTGCCAGCAGTTACTCGGGGACAGGGGGCTACGAGCAGTACTTC. This gives the protein CASSYSGTGGYEQYF.

The V and J genes are TRBV5-1 and TRBJ1-2; D is unclear. CDR1 and CDR2 (germline): SGHRS, YFSETQ. This CDR3 comprises 14 residues. V dropped 6 bases and J dropped 1 base, with 13 bases sitting between them. The CDR3 nucleotides are TGCGCCAGCAACTCCATGGGTTTTAACTATGGCTACACCTTC. Amino acid sequence: CASNSMGFNYGYTF. The entire variable domain, with the rest obtained from reference TRBV5-1 and TRBJ1-2, is as follows: KAGVTQTPRYLIKTRGQQVTLSCSPISGHRSVSWYQQTPGQGLQFLFEYFSETQRNKGNFPGRFSGRQFSNSRSEMNVSTLELGDSALYLCASNSMGFNYGYTFGSGTRLTVV.

The chain has TRBV5-6 and TRBJ1-5; no definite D call. CDR3 size: 16 residues. V lost 3 bases and J 0 bases, leaving 13 bases between the germline ends. CDR1 SGHDT and CDR2 YYEEEE come from the germline V gene. The CDR3 here is CASSSNRQYSNQPQHF. The CDR3 bases are TGTGCCAGCAGCTCGAATCGGCAGTATAGCAATCAGCCCCAGCATTTT. The whole variable domain, remainder taken from reference TRBV5-6 and TRBJ1-5, is DAGVTQSPTHLIKTRGQQVTLRCSPKSGHDTVSWYQQALGQGPQFIFQYYEEEERQRGNFPDRFSGHQFPNYSSELNVNALLLGDSALYLCASSSNRQYSNQPQHFGDGTRLSIL.

V and J are TRBV5-4 and TRBJ1-2; 7 positions agree with TRBD1. CDR3 size: 14 residues. Germline loops: CDR1 SGHNT, CDR2 YYREEE (reference sequence). Losses at the gene ends were 2 bases for V and 5 bases for J; bases not matched to a gene: 6. The CDR3 nucleotides read TGTGCCAGCAGCTTTGGACAGGAAACTTATGGCTACACCTTC. This translates into CASSFGQETYGYTF.

The chain recombines TRBV6-7 with TRBJ2-7; D may be TRBD1 (6 bases). TRBV6-7 is classed as an ORF, of uncertain function. CDR3 size: 17 residues. The V gene lost 8 bases and the J gene lost 3 bases, with 26 bases spanning the gap. The CDR3 sequence: CASHGGRPLIWGYEQYF. For the CDR3, the DNA is TGTGCCAGCCATGGGGGCAGGCCGTTGATTTGGGGCTACGAGCAGTACTTC.

This rearrangement joins TRBV4-1 to TRBJ2-7; D is possibly TRBD1 or TRBD2 (5 bases each). With 4 bases removed from V and 0 bases from J, the gap between germline ends came to 16 bases. The CDR3 spans 16 residues. Germline V gene sequence: CDR1 MGHRA, CDR2 YSYEKL. CDR3 nucleotides: TGCGCCAGCAGCCTCTCCCGGGACGTCGGCTCCTACGAGCAGTACTTC. This sequence encodes CASSLSRDVGSYEQYF.

The chain couples TRBV5-1 to TRBJ2-2, with 14 bases fitting TRBD2. V was clipped by 5 bases and J by 6 bases; unmatched bases: 9. The CDR3 has 17 residues. CDR1 and CDR2 from the germline V gene are SGHRS and YFSETQ. The DNA for the CDR3 is TGCGCCAGCAGTCAACTCCCGGGACTAGCGGGAGCCGGGGAGCTGTTTTTT. Its translation: CASSQLPGLAGAGELFF.

The DNA for the CDR3 is TGTGCCAGCCGGGGGGAGACCCAGTACTTC. It encodes CASRGETQYF. The chain employs TRBV9 and TRBJ2-5, with a possible D match to TRBD2 (6 bases). The CDR3 consists of 10 residues. Trimming pared 7 bases from V and 5 bases from J, leaving 6 bases between. The germline CDR1 and CDR2 sequences are SGDLS and YYNGEE.

This chain connects TRBV5-6 to TRBJ1-3; a possible D gene is TRBD1 (5 bases). This CDR3 spans 15 amino acids. Germline V gives CDR1 SGHDT, CDR2 YYEEEE. Trimming removed 5 bases from V and 8 bases from J, with 20 bases in between. Here the CDR3 reads CASSLMGPSTDTIYF. Here the CDR3 DNA reads TGTGCCAGCAGTCTCATGGGACCAAGTACGGACACCATATATTTT. Filled out from reference TRBV5-6 and TRBJ1-3, the complete variable domain reads DAGVTQSPTHLIKTRGQQVTLRCSPKSGHDTVSWYQQALGQGPQFIFQYYEEEERQRGNFPDRFSGHQFPNYSSELNVNALLLGDSALYLCASSLMGPSTDTIYFGEGSWLTVV.

A single count supports this clone. This chain links TRBV7-2 with TRBJ1-1, with D tentatively TRBD1 (5 bases). CDR3 length: 15 amino acids. The V end was cut by 1 base, the J end by 1 base, with 10 bases between. Germline CDR1 is SGHTA and CDR2 is FQGNSA. The CDR3 sequence: CASSLVQGRNTEAFF. The DNA for the CDR3 is TGTGCCAGCAGCTTAGTTCAGGGTAGGAACACTGAAGCTTTCTTT.

The chain is built from TRBV19 and TRBJ2-1; weak D call: TRBD2 (6 bases). The V and J ends lost 3 bases and 2 bases respectively, with 11 bases between them. Germline V gene lookup returns CDR1 LNHDA and CDR2 SQIVND (reference sequence). The CDR3 has 15 residues. DNA for the CDR3: TGTGCCAGTAGTATCGGGGGTATCCCCTACAATGAGCAGTTCTTC. Translated, it gives CASSIGGIPYNEQFF. Together with reference TRBV19 and TRBJ2-1, the CDR3 gives the full variable domain: DGGITQSPKYLFRKEGQNVTLSCEQNLNHDAMYWYRQDPGQGLRLIYYSQIVNDFQKGDIAEGYSVSREKKESFPLTVTSAQKNPTAFYLCASSIGGIPYNEQFFGPGTRLTVL.

The chain uses TRBV30 and TRBJ2-7, with D tentatively TRBD2 (6 bases). This CDR3 contains 14 residues. CDR1 is GTSNPN, CDR2 SVGIG, per germline (reference sequence). Trimming took 0 bases from V and 3 from J, leaving 12 bases between them. The CDR3 region is CAWSVWWRVYEQYF. DNA for the CDR3: TGTGCCTGGAGTGTATGGTGGAGGGTCTACGAGCAGTACTTC.

The rearrangement joins TRBV5-6 to TRBJ1-5; TRBD1 might be the D (6 bases). Germline-derived CDR1 and CDR2 are SGHDT and YYEEEE. Trimming pared 6 bases from V and 6 bases from J, leaving 16 bases between. There are 14 residues in the CDR3. CDR3 loop: CASTRRGGSQPQHF. The CDR3 coding sequence is TGTGCCAGCACCCGCAGAGGGGGGTCTCAGCCCCAGCATTTT.

This clone was found once. For the CDR3, the DNA is TGCGCCAGCAGCCCGTCAGTCAGCCGGGACTATGGCTACACCTTC. Its protein product is CASSPSVSRDYGYTF. This rearrangement joins TRBV4-1 to TRBJ1-2; unclear D gene. Per the germline V gene, CDR1 is MGHRA and CDR2 is YSYEKL. The CDR3 has 15 amino acids. V lost 4 bases to trimming and J lost 3 bases, with 15 bases between them.

V is TRBV19 and J is TRBJ1-2, with D maybe TRBD1 (5 bases). CDR1 is LNHDA, CDR2 SQIVND, per germline (reference sequence). Trimming removed 5 bases at V and 4 bases at J, with 11 bases between. The CDR3 spans 13 residues. For the CDR3, the DNA is TGTGCCAGTAGTCCGGGGGGTTCCTATGGCTACACCTTC. Its protein product is CASSPGGSYGYTF.

The chain combines TRBV19 with TRBJ1-5; weak D call: TRBD1 (6 bases). V lost 5 bases to trimming and J lost 3 bases, with 17 bases between them. Germline CDR1 LNHDA, CDR2 SQIVND (reference sequence). The CDR3 contains 16 residues. The CDR3 DNA follows: TGTGCCAGTAGTCCCGGCAGGGGTCAGTTCAATCAGCCCCAGCATTTT. It is translated as CASSPGRGQFNQPQHF.